This record concerns one T cell receptor (beta chain) sequence. Its recognized antigen is unknown. No much larger clonotype is one base removed from it; base qualities were not supplied. This specimen's treatment or condition label, per the study, means: live attenuated yellow fever vaccine strain. At every blood-draw timepoint, two biological replicates of bulk PBMCs were collected. PBMCs were isolated from peripheral blood using a standard Ficoll-Paque protocol. RNA was extracted with TriZol from bulk PBMCs, CD4 and CD8 fractions, and dextramer-positive and dextramer-negative fractions. TCR cDNA was made using 5'RACE template switching, a step that added a universal primer site and unique molecular identifiers. cDNA synthesis was primed from both the TCR alpha and TCR beta constant segments. Library amplification involved two PCR steps, and the second step added sample barcodes and sequencing adapters. Sequencing of the libraries was done on either Illumina HiSeq 2500 (2x100 bp) or NovaSeq (2x150 bp). The study's own analysis went as follows. Demultiplexing of reads and collapsing into UMI consensus sequences were performed with MIGEC, and V(D)J alignment was carried out with MiXCR. Vaccine-responding clonotypes were defined with edgeR using replicate PBMC samples, requiring FDR below 0.01 and a log2 fold change above 5 up to day 15. Bulk clonotypes were assigned CD4 or CD8 identity according to which sequenced CD4 or CD8 repertoire held them at higher abundance. The raw public reads went through TCRdb reprocessing: fastp at Q25, MiXCR clone calling, in-frame beta chains kept. Entries are consolidated by CDR3 protein sequence, retaining the most common genes and DNA. What appears here as the V and J calls and clone size reflects TCRdb's work, not the paper's. Present in this sample are fewer than 350,000 distinct CDR3 sequences, 8.7% of which were seen just once. The ten largest make up roughly 18% of the sample.

The data originate from a study of T cells after yellow fever vaccination (dated by TCRdb to the late 2010s). About the investigation overall: The SMART-Seq v4 Ultra Low Input RNA kit was used to prepare libraries from fractions with low cell numbers. To follow T-cell clones before and after primary and booster YFV17D yellow fever vaccination, bulk TCR alpha and beta repertoires were sequenced over time. Two healthy male donors made up the cohort, one aged 18 to 30 years and the other aged 30 to 39 years. Blood samples were taken at several timepoints before and after primary and secondary immunization, and bulk PBMC replicates and cell subsets were isolated. Paper-wide results and their limitations: Computational filtering was needed because FACS-sorted repertoires could contain abundant contaminating clonotypes from the bulk population. After the booster, most clones that had expanded after primary vaccination were detected again (approximately 97% of CD4 and 88% of CD8), suggesting broad maintenance of memory. Compared with the primary T-cell response, the secondary T-cell response was weaker but faster, peaking on day 5 rather than day 15. Because only two donors were included in the study, the extent to which the findings can be generalized is limited. A small fraction of clonotypes showed up in both the CD4 and CD8 compartments, probably as a result of convergent recombination.

According to the germline V gene, CDR1 reads SNHLY and CDR2 reads FYNNEI. There are 12 amino acids in the CDR3, from cysteine to phenylalanine inclusive. CDR3 DNA only is kept here, 36 bases in frame from base 1. Sequencing used PBMCs, obtained on the day of the first yellow fever vaccination. The rearranged chain carries TRBV2 and TRBJ1-2; the D gene is possibly TRBD1, with 5 bases matching. The sequence derives from a man younger than 35 who received the YFV17D yellow fever vaccine. In nucleotide form, the sequence is TGTGTGACGGGGGGAATGAACTATGGCTACACCTTC. This gives the protein CVTGGMNYGYTF.